This T cell receptor beta chain was profiled in a study of CD8+ T cells in alopecia areata. At the level of the study: Treated patients were dosed with oral tofacitinib, taking 5 to 10 mg twice daily.

Documented treatment: oral pan-JAK inhibitor, 5-10 mg twice daily. Cell sorting was applied to PBMCs, and CD4+ and CD8+ T cells were collected. Extraction of RNA preceded its reverse transcription into cDNA, which served as the sequencing template. Method: immunoSEQ multiplex PCR; TCRdb's copy keeps in-frame clones and lacks some. Of approximately 210,000 clones listed, around three fifths are singletons. The TCR sequence derives from a human donor with alopecia areata. The sequencing here drew on CD4+ T cells sorted from blood, taken around week 50, from a patient treated with tofacitinib.

This chain's CDR3 is CAWSRPDSYGYTF. The CDR3 nucleotides are TGTGCCTGGAGTAGGCCGGACAGCTATGGCTACACCTTC. The chain is built from TRBV30 and TRBJ1-2, with D tentatively TRBD1 (6 bases). CDR1 is GTSNPN and CDR2 is SVGIG in the germline V gene (reference sequence). The CDR3 runs 13 residues. The V gene lost 2 bases and the J gene lost 4 bases, with 11 bases spanning the gap.